The entry that follows covers one TCR beta chain sequence. V lost 0 bases and J 0 bases, leaving 14 bases between the germline ends. The CDR3 consists of 18 residues. From germline, CDR1 is SGHTA and CDR2 FQGNSA. This entry is derived from a study of blood T cell repertoires in COVID-19. Study as a whole: Acute and convalescent COVID-19 specimens originated in the United States, Italy and Spain. T cells, B-cell-depleted T cells, or PBMCs supplied cDNA or gDNA.

As originally analysed: How many nucleated cells were present was estimated from reference gene primer amplification. Clones were read by immunoSEQ multiplex PCR, and TCRdb kept only the in-frame ones, dropping some. The V and J calls and clone size come from that table; D and trimming were worked out from the DNA. The table lists over 120,000 clones, roughly nine tenths of them singletons. The V and J genes are TRBV7-2 and TRBJ2-2; tentative D call: TRBD1 (5 bases). This clonotype originated in a human donor in a cohort sampled during active COVID-19. Sequenced sample: peripheral blood. In DNA form, the CDR3 reads TGTGCCAGCAGCTTAGCCCTGAACAGGCCCTCGAACACCGGGGAGCTGTTTTTT. Amino acids: CASSLALNRPSNTGELFF.